The 14 T cell receptor beta chains below all came from one sample that was sequenced in a study of T cell responses to AZD1222 COVID-19 vaccine (dated by TCRdb to the early 2020s). The library was generated by the immunoSEQ multiplex PCR assay. The source is immuneACCESS, and TCRdb retained only in-frame sequences with V and J called. Part of the clones is not carried over; for the studies checked, unresolved V genes explain less than half of this, and the remainder is unexplained. Present in this sample are fewer than 120,000 clones, around 90% of which were seen just once. The ten largest clones take up more than 2% of the sample. The meaning of the sample's time point label: about 28 days (+/-7) after the second vaccine dose. The sample consisted of peripheral blood, taken 28 days after the second AZD1222 dose. These receptors were collected from an adult who received the AZD1222 COVID-19 vaccine.

The V gene is TRBV4-1, the J gene TRBJ2-5; D is undetermined. CDR3 length equals 15 residues. V was trimmed by 2 bases and J by 0 bases, leaving 10 bases between them. Germline V gene sequence: CDR1 MGHRA, CDR2 YSYEKL. The CDR3 here is CASSQSTVYQETQYF. The CDR3 nucleotides read TGCGCCAGCAGCCAATCGACGGTGTACCAAGAGACCCAGTACTTC.

V is TRBV10-3 and J is TRBJ2-7; 7 bases are a match to TRBD1. The CDR3 loop spans 13 amino acids. Germline CDR1 reads ENHRY; CDR2 reads SYGVKD. V gave up 6 bases and J gave up 2 bases; unmatched junction bases: 4. CDR3 sequence (DNA): TGTGCCATCAGCCGGGACAGAGCCTACGAGCAGTACTTC. Residues: CAISRDRAYEQYF.

The J gene is TRBJ1-1, the V gene TRBV7-9; D is ambiguous. The CDR3 loop spans 13 amino acids. V was pared by 3 bases and J by 1 base, with 6 bases between. The germline V gene encodes CDR1 SEHNR and CDR2 FQNEAQ (reference sequence). The chain's CDR3 is CASSFSENTEAFF. CDR3 DNA: TGTGCCAGCAGCTTCTCTGAGAACACTGAAGCTTTCTTT.

This chain uses TRBV6-5 with TRBJ2-7; D ambiguous. In germline, CDR1 is MNHEY, CDR2 SVGAGI. V was trimmed by 2 bases and J by 2 bases, leaving 7 bases between them. The CDR3 covers 13 residues. The CDR3 here is CASSYSGTYEQYF. The DNA for the CDR3 is TGTGCCAGCAGTTACAGTGGAACCTACGAGCAGTACTTC.

The genes are TRBV25-1 and TRBJ2-7; no firm D call. V was pared by 4 bases and J by 2 bases, with 6 bases between. CDR1 is MGHDK, CDR2 SYGVNS, per germline. The CDR3 contains 12 residues. This CDR3 is CASSGSTYEQYF. CDR3 nucleotides: TGTGCCAGCAGTGGATCTACCTACGAGCAGTACTTC.

The chain employs TRBV7-2 and TRBJ2-7; TRBD1 matches 10 bases. Trimming took 4 bases from V and 6 from J; bases not matched to a gene: 6. Germline V gene lookup returns CDR1 SGHTA and CDR2 FQGNSA. The length of the CDR3 is 14 residues. The CDR3 bases are TGTGCCAGCAGCTGGGGACAGGGGTCCGGCGAGCAGTACTTC. Protein product: CASSWGQGSGEQYF.

This chain links TRBV5-1 with TRBJ2-6; maybe TRBD1 (5 bases). Germline V CDR1 and CDR2: SGHRS, YFSETQ. The CDR3 has 14 residues. Deletions cut 4 bases from V and 4 bases from J, with 9 bases between. The CDR3 DNA follows: TGCGCCAGCAGCGGGGCTTCCGGGGCCAACGTCCTGACTTTC. This translates into CASSGASGANVLTF.

This clone appeared once. The V and J genes are TRBV7-6 and TRBJ2-7; D gene unclear. Germline V gives CDR1 SGHVS, CDR2 FNYEAQ. V was shortened by 2 bases and J by 3 bases, with 14 bases between the two germline ends. The CDR3 extends over 15 amino acids. The CDR3 bases are TGTGCCAGCAGCTTATCTCTCGGTCTCAACTACGAGCAGTACTTC. Amino acid sequence: CASSLSLGLNYEQYF. Combining the CDR3 with reference TRBV7-6 and TRBJ2-7 gives the whole variable domain GAGVSQSPRYKVTKRGQDVALRCDPISGHVSLYWYRQALGQGPEFLTYFNYEAQQDKSGLPNDRFSAERPEGSISTLTIQRTEQRDSAMYRCASSLSLGLNYEQYFGPGTRLTVT.

This clone turned up a few times. CDR3 loop: CASSLSAGRSNTIYF. CDR3 nucleotide sequence: TGTGCCAGCAGTTTATCGGCGGGGAGGTCAAACACCATATATTTT. The J gene is TRBJ1-3, the V gene TRBV27; D unclear. The CDR3 has 15 amino acids. CDR1 MNHEY and CDR2 SMNVEV come from the germline V gene (reference sequence). V was clipped by 0 bases and J by 6 bases, with 12 bases between them.

The gene calls are TRBV9 and TRBJ2-3; either TRBD1 or TRBD2 may fit D (6 bases each). V was cut by 2 bases and J by 5 bases, with 15 bases left in between. CDR3 length equals 15 residues. Germline lookup yields CDR1 SGDLS and CDR2 YYNGEE. The chain's CDR3 is CASSVEWGAGDTQYF. The CDR3 nucleotides read TGTGCCAGCAGCGTTGAGTGGGGGGCCGGAGATACGCAGTATTTT.

The chain joins TRBV3-1 (or the pseudogene TRBV3-2) to TRBJ2-1, with D unclear. The CDR3 contains 12 residues. Germline CDR1 reads LGHDT; CDR2 reads YNNKEL (reference sequence). With 4 bases removed from V and 8 bases from J, the gap between germline ends came to 9 bases. CDR3 amino acids: CASSPSWDEQFF. CDR3 in DNA: TGTGCCAGCAGCCCTAGTTGGGATGAGCAGTTCTTC.

This clone was counted once. The chain has TRBV27 and TRBJ2-5, with D perhaps being TRBD1 or TRBD2 (6 bases each). The CDR3 has 16 amino acids. Between the trimmed V and J ends, which lost 3 bases and 1 base, there was a span of 15 bases. Germline V gene data show CDR1 as MNHEY and CDR2 as SMNVEV (reference sequence). CDR3 nucleotide sequence: TGTGCCAGCAGTTTTAGGGGGGCCGGGGGCCAAGAGACCCAGTACTTC. Residues: CASSFRGAGGQETQYF.

CDR3 in DNA: TGCGCCAGCAGTGAGGGAAGGATGCTGGGCACTGAAGCTTTCTTT. Translating it yields CASSEGRMLGTEAFF. The chain combines TRBV10-1 with TRBJ1-1; D is unresolved. The CDR3 is made up of 15 amino acids. V lost 2 bases and J 4 bases, leaving 14 bases between the germline ends. In germline, CDR1 is WNHNN, CDR2 SYGVQD (reference sequence).

V usage is TRBV7-8 and J usage is TRBJ1-5; maybe TRBD1 (5 bases). The V gene's germline CDR1 is SGHVS and CDR2 FQNEAQ. The CDR3 runs to 17 residues. Trimming shortened V by 5 bases and J by 1 base, and 18 bases separated the two germline ends. The CDR3 DNA reads as TGTGCCAGCAGCCCAGGTTTGGGGGGTACGAGCAATCAGCCCCAGCATTTT. Translation: CASSPGLGGTSNQPQHF.